These 20 T cell receptor beta chains came from one sample sequenced in a study of breast tumors, draining lymph nodes, adjacent tissues. TCRdb called the multiplex PCR reads again in MiXCR, with one record for every CDR3 protein. The table lists under 85,000 distinct CDR3 sequences, roughly 19% of them singletons, with 2% to 3% in the top ten. Samples came from axillary lymph nodes draining the breast cancer. The sample consisted of axillary lymph node tissue. The receptors derive from a female donor with breast cancer. Some clones in this sample may be carry-over from other donors' samples.

There are many counts of this clonotype. V and J are TRBV10-3 and TRBJ2-2; D ambiguous. The CDR3 loop spans 14 amino acids. Germline V CDR1 and CDR2: ENHRY, SYGVKD. The V and J ends lost 6 bases and 3 bases respectively, with 11 bases between them. The CDR3 DNA reads as TGTGCCATCAGAGATAACCGGGACACCGGGGAGCTGTTTTTT. It specifies CAIRDNRDTGELFF.

The V gene is TRBV7-2, the J gene TRBJ2-4; 10 bases agree with TRBD1. Germline-derived CDR1 and CDR2 are SGHTA and FQGNSA. The CDR3 totals 16 residues. V lost 5 bases, J lost 3 bases, and 7 bases stayed unmatched. The CDR3 reads CASSTGQGTVKNIQYF. DNA for the CDR3: TGTGCCAGCAGCACGGGACAGGGGACGGTCAAAAACATTCAGTACTTC.

This clonotype was picked up many times. This rearrangement joins TRBV12-3 or TRBV12-4 to TRBJ1-3, with a tentative D call TRBD1 (6 bases). The V gene lost 2 bases and the J gene lost 2 bases, with 7 bases spanning the gap. This CDR3 has 14 amino acids. CDR3 DNA: TGTGCCAGCAGTTTAAGGGGGACTGGAAACACCATATATTTT. This codes for CASSLRGTGNTIYF.

J is TRBJ2-3 and V is TRBV4-3, with a weak D call TRBD2 (6 bases). Germline loops: CDR1 LGHNA, CDR2 YSLEER. The germline V and J ends were trimmed by 0 bases and 2 bases, with 18 bases remaining between them. The CDR3 runs 18 residues. This CDR3 reads CASSQDPPPGSFTDTQYF. The CDR3 coding sequence is TGCGCCAGCAGCCAAGATCCCCCCCCCGGGAGTTTCACAGATACGCAGTATTTT.

The chain combines TRBV30 with TRBJ2-2; maybe TRBD1 (5 bases). This CDR3 has 14 amino acids. The germline V gene encodes CDR1 GTSNPN and CDR2 SVGIG (reference sequence). Trimming pared 3 bases from V and 0 bases from J, leaving 8 bases between. CDR3 sequence (DNA): TGTGCCTGGAGGACAGCCGCGAACACCGGGGAGCTGTTTTTT. It specifies CAWRTAANTGELFF.

In its sample, this clonotype was seen many times. The rearrangement joins TRBV7-9 to TRBJ1-6, with TRBD1 as a possible D gene (6 bases). This CDR3 spans 17 amino acids. CDR1 SEHNR and CDR2 FQNEAQ come from the germline V gene (reference sequence). The V gene lost 5 bases and the J gene lost 7 bases, with 21 bases spanning the gap. CDR3 protein: CASSPGGGAYMNSPLHF. In nucleotides, the CDR3 is TGTGCCAGCAGCCCTGGGGGGGGCGCATATATGAATTCACCCCTCCACTTT.

For this clonotype: A clone one base away is much larger, so this may be a read error. Since no conserved phenylalanine or tryptophan closes the CDR3, a read error is the likely cause. CDR3 in amino acids: CASSYSIYNEQFL. Written as DNA, the CDR3 is TGTGCCAGCAGTTATTCGATCTACAATGAGCAGTTCCTC. This chain joins TRBV6-6 and TRBJ2-1; unclear D gene. The CDR3 contains 13 residues. Germline V CDR1 and CDR2: MNHNY, SVGAGI (reference sequence). V lost 3 bases, J lost 3 bases, and 6 bases lay in between.

This clonotype has more than one count but fewer than ten. The chain has TRBV6-2 or TRBV6-3 and TRBJ1-2, with D unresolved. Trimming removed 6 bases at V and 7 bases at J, with 18 bases between. Germline lookup yields CDR1 MNHEY and CDR2 SVGEGT. This CDR3 region has 14 residues. CDR3 sequence: CASRQNRVGCGYTF. As DNA, the CDR3 is TGTGCCAGCAGACAAAATCGGGTGGGCTGTGGCTACACCTTC.

The rearrangement uses TRBV30 and TRBJ2-4; possible D gene TRBD2, 5 bases. V was pared by 0 bases and J by 14 bases, with 14 bases between. This CDR3 contains 12 residues. In germline, CDR1 is GTSNPN, CDR2 SVGIG (reference sequence). CDR3 region: CAWSVQRGMKYF. CDR3 coding DNA: TGTGCCTGGAGTGTACAAAGAGGGATGAAGTACTTC.

This clonotype has ten or more counts. The chain employs TRBV7-9 and TRBJ2-3; D is undetermined. Germline assignment: CDR1 SEHNR and CDR2 FQNEAQ (reference sequence). V dropped 5 bases and J dropped 5 bases, with 5 bases sitting between them. The CDR3 sequence is 11 residues long. Written as DNA, the CDR3 is TGTGCCAGCAGCGAAGTAGATACGCAGTATTTT. Translated: CASSEVDTQYF.

This clonotype was detected a few times. The chain joins TRBV30 to TRBJ1-3; the match to TRBD1 covers 8 bases. CDR3 length: 14 residues. Per the germline V gene, CDR1 is GTSNPN and CDR2 is SVGIG (reference sequence). V gave up 2 bases and J gave up 2 bases; unmatched junction bases: 2. DNA for the CDR3: TGTGCCTGGAGTAGGACAGGGACTGGAAACACCATATATTTT. It translates to CAWSRTGTGNTIYF.

In regard to this clonotype: This may be a read error: a much more frequent sequence differs by one nucleotide. This chain connects TRBV14 to TRBJ2-1; 10 positions agree with TRBD2. There are 16 residues in the CDR3. CDR1 is SGHDN and CDR2 is FVKESK in the germline V gene. J gave up 9 bases and V 6 bases, and 14 bases lay outside the gene matches. The CDR3 nucleotides read TGTGCCAGCAGTACCTGGTCTAGCGGGAGTAGGAGTGAGCAGTTCTTC. Residues: CASSTWSSGSRSEQFF. Full variable domain (remainder filled in from reference TRBV14 and TRBJ2-1): EAGVTQFPSHSVIEKGQTVTLRCDPISGHDNLYWYRRVMGKEIKFLLHFVKESKQDESGMPNNRFLAERTGGTYSTLKVQPAELEDSGVYFCASSTWSSGSRSEQFFGPGTRLTVL.

This clonotype appeared many times. This chain uses TRBV7-9 with TRBJ2-7, with 7 positions matching TRBD1. Losses at the gene ends were 5 bases for V and 2 bases for J; bases not matched to a gene: 9. From germline, CDR1 is SEHNR and CDR2 FQNEAQ (reference sequence). The CDR3 extends over 15 amino acids. The CDR3 sequence: CASSDDRVNPYEQYF. The CDR3 nucleotides read TGTGCCAGCAGCGATGACAGGGTCAACCCCTACGAGCAGTACTTC.

A remark on this clonotype: This clone may be a read error of a much larger clone one base away. The V and J genes are TRBV12-3 or TRBV12-4 and TRBJ1-2; possible D gene TRBD1, 5 bases. Trimming took 8 bases from V and 6 from J, leaving 16 bases between them. This CDR3 is built from 13 residues. The CDR3 protein is CASGDRDGNGYTF. The CDR3 DNA is TGTGCCAGCGGTGATAGGGACGGCAATGGCTACACCTTC.

There are many counts of this clonotype. V gene TRBV4-1 combines with J gene TRBJ2-1; TRBD2 aligns across 8 bases. This CDR3 is 15 amino acids long. CDR1 and CDR2 from the germline V gene are MGHRA and YSYEKL. The J segment lost 7 bases and the V segment lost 0 bases, leaving 5 bases of the junction unmatched. As DNA, the CDR3 is TGCGCCAGCAGCCAAGATCCCGGGACTAGTAATGAGCAGTTCTTC. Translated, it gives CASSQDPGTSNEQFF.

The chain is built from TRBV18 and TRBJ2-7, with TRBD2 identical over 7 bases. Trimming cost V 0 bases and J 4 bases; bases outside gene matches: 3. Germline V lookup: CDR1 KGHSH, CDR2 LQKENI. This CDR3 comprises 14 residues. In DNA, the CDR3 is TGTGCCAGCTCACCACCAAGCGGGATTTACGAGCAGTACTTC. Translated, it gives CASSPPSGIYEQYF.

The V and J genes are TRBV6-1 and TRBJ2-3; TRBD2 is a possible D gene (6 bases). CDR1 and CDR2 (germline): MNHNS, SASEGT. The CDR3 consists of 16 residues. V was trimmed by 1 base and J by 4 bases, leaving 15 bases between them. The CDR3 coding sequence is TGTGCCAGCAGTGAAGTCGGGGGTAGAGTGGCAGATACGCAGTATTTT. It is translated as CASSEVGGRVADTQYF.

This clonotype came up a few times. V is TRBV3-1 and J is TRBJ2-7; D call uncertain. V was shortened by 1 base and J by 0 bases, with 10 bases between the two germline ends. The CDR3 has 15 residues. CDR1 LGHDT and CDR2 YNNKEL come from the germline V gene (reference sequence). DNA of the CDR3: TGTGCCAGCAGCCAAGTCCTAGGCAACTCCTACGAGCAGTACTTC. Translating gives CASSQVLGNSYEQYF.

This clonotype is medium-sized by share. The chain combines TRBV29-1 with TRBJ2-3; D is unresolved. The CDR3 has 15 residues. CDR1 and CDR2 from the germline V gene are SQVTM and ANQGSEA. V gave up 0 bases and J gave up 0 bases, with 10 bases separating them. CDR3 DNA: TGCAGCGTTGAAGATGGAAGGCAGAGCACAGATACGCAGTATTTT. It yields the protein CSVEDGRQSTDTQYF.

This clonotype was observed a few times. The CDR3 sequence is CAWSVRGDTQYF. The CDR3 DNA reads TGTGCCTGGAGTGTAAGAGGAGATACGCAGTATTTT. The chain carries TRBV30 and TRBJ2-3; D ambiguous. Germline values: CDR1 GTSNPN, CDR2 SVGIG (reference sequence). Trimming removed 0 bases from V and 5 bases from J, with 6 bases in between. CDR3 length: 12 amino acids. Full variable domain (missing parts from reference TRBV30 and TRBJ2-3): SQTIHQWPATLVQPVGSPLSLECTVEGTSNPNLYWYRQAAGRGLQLLFYSVGIGQISSEVPQNLSASRPQDRQFILSSKKLLLSDSGFYLCAWSVRGDTQYFGPGTRLTVL.